Included here is one TCR beta chain sequence, with context. Germline V gene sequence: CDR1 GTSNPN, CDR2 SVGIG (reference sequence). J gave up 8 bases and V 6 bases, and 9 bases lay outside the gene matches. This CDR3 spans 13 amino acids. TCRdb's copy holds only in-frame clones and misses some; the assay was immunoSEQ multiplex PCR. The data hold around 300,000 clones, with roughly 90% observed a single time. These data belong to a study of blood T cell repertoires in COVID-19. Study summary: Both acute and convalescent COVID-19 samples were obtained from the United States, Italy and Spain. The analysed material was cDNA or gDNA that came from T cells, B-cell-depleted T cells, or PBMCs.

Everyone who took part was roughly 18 to 89 years old, and they came from about two dozen US areas. Cohort 3 recovery required two negative PCRs, clearance, or symptom resolution. This clonotype was sampled from a woman aged 60-70 years who had recovered from COVID-19. The chain has TRBV30 and TRBJ1-4; 7 bases agree with TRBD1. The sequencing sample was made of PBMCs or T cells enriched from blood (not recorded which). Here the CDR3 reads CACRTGIREKLFF. In nucleotides, the CDR3 is TGTGCCTGTAGGACAGGAATAAGGGAAAAACTGTTTTTT.